This entry lists 22 T cell receptor beta chains sequenced from one sample in a study of cytotoxic CD8 clonotypes in ibrutinib-treated CLL. Produced via immunoSEQ multiplex PCR; TCRdb's table is partial and in-frame only. The table shows 70,000 to 85,000 clones, with over 75% occurring only once. Sequences were derived from PBMCs, sampled at disease progression, from a patient treated with ibrutinib. Receptors were obtained from a human donor with chronic lymphocytic leukemia.

The chain carries TRBV5-1 and TRBJ2-1; D is perhaps TRBD1 (6 bases). V lost 4 bases, J lost 4 bases, and 15 bases lay in between. The CDR3 spans 15 residues. The germline gives CDR1 SGHRS, CDR2 YFSETQ. CDR3: CASSIARGHYNEQFF. CDR3 in DNA: TGCGCCAGCAGCATAGCGAGGGGACATTACAATGAGCAGTTCTTC.

The gene calls are TRBV19 and TRBJ2-7; weak D call: TRBD1 (6 bases). V was shortened by 6 bases and J by 0 bases, with 15 bases between the two germline ends. This CDR3 has 15 amino acids. Germline V CDR1 and CDR2: LNHDA, SQIVND (reference sequence). CDR3 DNA sequence: TGTGCCAGTAGCCCAGGACAGAAAAGCTCCTACGAGCAGTACTTC. Its translation: CASSPGQKSSYEQYF.

This chain joins TRBV29-1 and TRBJ2-2, with D uncertain. V lost 3 bases and J lost 0, with 11 bases in between. This CDR3 is 15 amino acids long. The V gene's germline CDR1 is SQVTM and CDR2 ANQGSEA. CDR3 nucleotide sequence: TGCAGCGTTGATCGGCTGGCAGCGAACACCGGGGAGCTGTTTTTT. This encodes CSVDRLAANTGELFF.

The genes are TRBV20-1 and TRBJ2-1; the D gene is possibly TRBD1 (5 bases). Germline values: CDR1 DFQATT, CDR2 SNEGSKA (reference sequence). CDR3 length equals 11 residues. V lost 1 base and J 12 bases, leaving 10 bases between the germline ends. CDR3 region: CSARGVRGQFF. As DNA, the CDR3 is TGCAGTGCTAGAGGGGTAAGGGGGCAGTTCTTC.

The gene calls are TRBV5-1 and TRBJ2-5, with D tentatively TRBD1 or TRBD2 (5 bases each). CDR3 length: 17 amino acids. V was clipped by 1 base and J by 2 bases, with 18 bases between them. CDR1 is SGHRS, CDR2 YFSETQ, per germline. The CDR3 loop is CASSLFIAGSTQETQYF. The CDR3 DNA follows: TGCGCCAGCAGCTTGTTTATCGCAGGGAGTACTCAAGAGACCCAGTACTTC.

In nucleotides, the CDR3 is TGCGCCAGCAGCCGGAGAGAACCGAGCTCCTACAATGAGCAGTTCTTC. Amino acids: CASSRREPSSYNEQFF. The rearrangement links TRBV4-1 to TRBJ2-1; D gene uncertain. The V and J ends lost 4 bases and 0 bases respectively, with 13 bases between them. Germline CDR1 MGHRA, CDR2 YSYEKL. This CDR3 has 16 amino acids.

The V and J genes are TRBV30 and TRBJ1-2; D is ambiguous. The CDR3 totals 11 residues. Trimming took off 3 bases at V and 5 bases at J, with 7 bases between the two ends. Per germline, CDR1 GTSNPN and CDR2 SVGIG (reference sequence). CDR3 bases: TGTGCCTGGAGCGCTGGTTATGGCTACACCTTC. Protein sequence: CAWSAGYGYTF.

To note about this clone: One end of the junction fails to match germline, which may point to a read error. The chain uses TRBV5-1 and TRBJ1-1, with D possibly being TRBD1 (5 bases). The germline CDR1 and CDR2 sequences are SGHRS and YFSETQ. The CDR3 consists of 14 residues. The CDR3 nucleotides are TGCGCCAGCAGCGGGGGACGGTCGAACGCTGAAGCTTTCTTT. This sequence encodes CASSGGRSNAEAFF.

Concerning this clone: Other DNA sequences within the sample encode an identical CDR3. The CDR3 nucleotides read TGTGCCAGCAGCGTAGGCACAGATACGCAGTATTTT. This sequence encodes CASSVGTDTQYF. This chain joins TRBV9 and TRBJ2-3; D uncertain. V lost 0 bases and J 1 base, leaving 0 bases between the germline ends. The CDR3 has 12 residues. The germline gives CDR1 SGDLS, CDR2 YYNGEE. Variable domain in full (rest from reference TRBV9 and TRBJ2-3): DSGVTQTPKHLITATGQRVTLRCSPRSGDLSVYWYQQSLDQGLQFLIQYYNGEERAKGNILERFSAQQFPDLHSELNLSSLELGDSALYFCASSVGTDTQYFGPGTRLTVL.

This rearrangement joins TRBV5-1 to TRBJ2-7; 8 nucleotides line up with TRBD1. CDR1 and CDR2 (germline): SGHRS, YFSETQ. The CDR3 spans 14 residues. Trimming took 4 bases from V and 3 from J; bases not matched to a gene: 6. The CDR3 sequence is CASSRTGWNYEQYF. The CDR3 nucleotides read TGCGCCAGCAGCCGGACAGGGTGGAACTACGAGCAGTACTTC.

The CDR3 sequence: CSVSAGSSNTEAFF. The CDR3 coding sequence is TGCAGCGTCTCAGCCGGATCCTCCAACACTGAAGCTTTCTTT. This sequence joins TRBV29-1 and TRBJ1-1; the D is unclear. Germline CDR1 is SQVTM and CDR2 is ANQGSEA. The CDR3 spans 14 residues. The V end was cut by 6 bases, the J end by 2 bases, with 16 bases between.

V and J are TRBV6-1 and TRBJ1-1; D remains ambiguous. This CDR3 comprises 11 residues. Germline CDR1 MNHNS, CDR2 SASEGT. Trimming removed 6 bases at V and 8 bases at J, with 10 bases between. The DNA for the CDR3 is TGTGCCAGCAGGTCTACGGGGGAAGCTTTCTTT. This gives the protein CASRSTGEAFF.

The V and J genes are TRBV4-1 and TRBJ2-1, with D perhaps matching TRBD1 or TRBD2 (5 bases each). The V end was cut by 5 bases, the J end by 1 base, with 9 bases between. Germline lookup yields CDR1 MGHRA and CDR2 YSYEKL. CDR3 length: 14 amino acids. This CDR3 reads CASSGTGSYNEQFF. The CDR3 coding sequence is TGCGCCAGCAGCGGGACGGGTTCCTACAATGAGCAGTTCTTC.

This chain connects TRBV27 to TRBJ2-7; D perhaps matches TRBD1 (6 bases). Germline CDR1 reads MNHEY; CDR2 reads SMNVEV (reference sequence). V lost 8 bases to trimming and J lost 4 bases, with 21 bases between them. This CDR3 region has 15 residues. The CDR3 loop reads CASGQRGTLGYEQYF. In DNA, the CDR3 is TGTGCCAGCGGGCAAAGGGGGACATTGGGTTACGAGCAGTACTTC.

This clone was counted at least ten times. The chain recombines TRBV5-1 with TRBJ2-7; maybe TRBD1 (7 bases). Per germline, CDR1 SGHRS and CDR2 YFSETQ. Deletions cut 1 base from V and 5 bases from J, with 16 bases between. This CDR3 comprises 15 residues. The CDR3 loop is CASSLFAGQKNEQYF. CDR3 nucleotides: TGCGCCAGCAGCTTGTTCGCGGGACAGAAGAACGAGCAGTACTTC.

This clone was found a few times. The rearrangement joins TRBV19 to TRBJ1-1; D is unclear. Germline V gene lookup returns CDR1 LNHDA and CDR2 SQIVND (reference sequence). The CDR3 has 14 residues. Trimming took off 8 bases at V and 5 bases at J, with 18 bases between the two ends. CDR3 DNA: TGTGCCAGTCGGACCGGACCCGTACGGACTGAAGCTTTCTTT. Residues: CASRTGPVRTEAFF.

Remarks on this clone: Other DNA sequences in this sample translate to the same CDR3. V usage is TRBV7-2 and J usage is TRBJ2-1, with D hard to call. This CDR3 is 14 amino acids long. The germline CDR1 and CDR2 sequences are SGHTA and FQGNSA. Trimming removed 0 bases at V and 2 bases at J, with 5 bases between. The CDR3 DNA reads as TGTGCCAGCAGCTTAGCCGGACCCTACAATGAGCAGTTCTTC. Its protein product is CASSLAGPYNEQFF.

The J gene is TRBJ1-4, the V gene TRBV14; possible D gene TRBD1, 6 bases. V lost 2 bases and J lost 2, with 9 bases in between. Germline CDR1 and CDR2: SGHDN and FVKESK. This CDR3 region has 15 residues. CDR3 bases: TGTGCCAGCAGCCAAACAGGGAGGACTAATGAAAAACTGTTTTTT. It is translated as CASSQTGRTNEKLFF.

The rearrangement joins TRBV5-1 to TRBJ2-1; D is unresolved. V was clipped by 1 base and J by 5 bases, with 7 bases between them. Germline-derived CDR1 and CDR2 are SGHRS and YFSETQ. The CDR3 length is 13 residues. The CDR3: CASSLTSNNEQFF. CDR3 bases: TGCGCCAGCAGCTTGACTTCGAACAATGAGCAGTTCTTC.

The chain joins TRBV11-3 to TRBJ1-1, with 8 bases fitting TRBD1. The J segment lost 4 bases and the V segment lost 4 bases, leaving 2 bases of the junction unmatched. The CDR3 runs to 13 residues. Germline V gene lookup returns CDR1 SGHNT and CDR2 YENEEA. Here the CDR3 DNA reads TGTGCCAGCAGCTCACAGGGGGGCACTGAAGCTTTCTTT. Its translation: CASSSQGGTEAFF.

The chain is built from TRBV11-3 and TRBJ2-2; D is uncertain. The V end lost 5 bases, the J end lost 4 bases, and 5 bases lay between the germline ends. Per germline, CDR1 SGHNT and CDR2 YENEEA. The CDR3 is 12 residues long. The CDR3 nucleotides read TGTGCCAGCAGCATAGGCACCGGGGAGCTGTTTTTT. It codes for CASSIGTGELFF. Supplemented by reference TRBV11-3 and TRBJ2-2, the full variable domain reads EAGVVQSPRYKIIEKKQPVAFWCNPISGHNTLYWYLQNLGQGPELLIRYENEEAVDDSQLPKDRFSAERLKGVDSTLKIQPAELGDSAVYLCASSIGTGELFFGEGSRLTVL.

For the CDR3, the DNA is TGTGCCAGCAGTAGTGGGACAGGGGGCGAGCAGTACTTC. Its translation is CASSSGTGGEQYF. This chain uses TRBV27 with TRBJ2-7; 11 bases match TRBD1. After removal of 5 bases from V and 6 bases from J, the junction contained 3 bases not matched to a gene. Per the germline V gene, CDR1 is MNHEY and CDR2 is SMNVEV (reference sequence). The CDR3 length is 13 residues.